This T cell receptor (beta chain) was obtained from a study of CD8 T cells in Susac syndrome. Study context: Patients with Susac syndrome had blood drawn and were at that point therapy-naive, on corticosteroids, or on intravenous immunoglobulin alone. Broader study findings: Detection of Susac-specific public clones gave around 16 in total CD8+ repertoires and about five in CD8+ TEMRA repertoires. Regarding the TCR sequencing and HLA analysis, the study admitted that a relatively small number of individuals were involved.

RNA totalling about 0.45 to 1 ug underwent reverse transcription with random hexamers. MiXCR was run by TCRdb on the immunoSEQ multiplex PCR reads, yielding one entry per CDR3 protein. Among about 120,000 distinct CDR3 sequences listed, around 94% were seen once. Negative isolation yielded CD4+ and CD8+ T cells, and FACS enriched TEMRA cells. About this clonotype itself: Its specificity is not known.

Per the germline V gene, CDR1 is SQVTM and CDR2 is ANQGSEA. Trimming removed 0 bases at V and 4 bases at J, with 9 bases between. The CDR3 runs 14 residues. The sequenced sample consisted of CD8+ T cells from PBMCs. The chain employs TRBV29-1 and TRBJ2-2, with D perhaps TRBD2 (5 bases). The source is a human donor with Susac syndrome. In DNA, the CDR3 is TGCAGCGTTGAAGATCGGGGAAGCACCGGGGAGCTGTTTTTT. This encodes CSVEDRGSTGELFF.